The 20 T cell receptor beta chains in this list originate from one sample, sequenced in a study of technical replicates of blood from several donors. The assay was immunoSEQ multiplex PCR, and TCRdb's table has in-frame clones only and misses some. The table shows 75,000 to 90,000 clones, with approximately 94% occurring only once. The sequenced sample was T cells isolated from PBMCs. The receptors come from a human donor in good health.

The CDR3 DNA follows: TGTGCCAGCAGTTACTCCTTAGCGGGAGGGTACAATGAGCAGTTCTTC. It encodes CASSYSLAGGYNEQFF. This chain links TRBV6-5 with TRBJ2-1, with 11 positions matching TRBD2. Germline V gene lookup returns CDR1 MNHEY and CDR2 SVGAGI. CDR3 length equals 16 residues. J was trimmed by 4 bases and V by 0 bases; bases with no gene match: 2.

V is TRBV7-9 and J is TRBJ2-3; 9 bases match TRBD2. From germline, CDR1 is SEHNR and CDR2 FQNEAQ (reference sequence). J was trimmed by 2 bases and V by 1 base; bases with no gene match: 13. CDR3 length: 19 amino acids. CDR3 protein: CASSLGGGVSGGATDTQYF. The DNA of the CDR3 is TGTGCCAGCAGCTTAGGCGGGGGGGTTAGCGGGGGAGCCACAGATACGCAGTATTTT.

This chain uses TRBV30 with TRBJ1-2; D might be TRBD1 (6 bases). The CDR3 covers 13 residues. V was pared by 2 bases and J by 8 bases, with 15 bases between. In germline, CDR1 is GTSNPN, CDR2 SVGIG (reference sequence). The CDR3 loop is CAWSFGGTDGYTF. The CDR3 DNA reads as TGTGCCTGGAGTTTTGGGGGCACTGACGGCTACACCTTC.

J is TRBJ2-6 and V is TRBV7-3; D is undetermined. Looked up from germline, CDR1 is SGHTA and CDR2 is FQGTGA. V was clipped by 8 bases and J by 0 bases, with 2 bases between them. There are 12 residues in the CDR3. Written as DNA, the CDR3 is TGTGCCAGCCACTCTGGGGCCAACGTCCTGACTTTC. This sequence encodes CASHSGANVLTF. The full variable domain, its missing parts supplied by reference TRBV7-3 and TRBJ2-6, is GAGVSQTPSNKVTEKGKYVELRCDPISGHTALYWYRQSLGQGPEFLIYFQGTGAADDSGLPNDRFFAVRPEGSVSTLKIQRTERGDSAVYLCASHSGANVLTFGAGSRLTVL.

The chain uses TRBV5-4 and TRBJ2-7; D is possibly TRBD1 (6 bases). CDR3 length equals 14 residues. Germline-derived CDR1 and CDR2 are SGHNT and YYREEE (reference sequence). V was pared by 0 bases and J by 1 base, with 8 bases between. CDR3 DNA sequence: TGTGCCAGCAGCTTGGCGCAGGGGTCCTACGAGCAGTACTTC. It specifies CASSLAQGSYEQYF.

The chain combines TRBV11-2 with TRBJ2-3; no definite D call. The V gene lost 4 bases and the J gene lost 3 bases, with 5 bases spanning the gap. The CDR3 extends over 12 amino acids. Per germline, CDR1 SGHAT and CDR2 FQNNGV. This CDR3 reads CASSSVTDTQYF. The CDR3 DNA sequence: TGTGCCAGCAGCTCTGTGACAGATACGCAGTATTTT.

This chain connects TRBV27 to TRBJ1-4; D not certain. The germline gives CDR1 MNHEY, CDR2 SMNVEV (reference sequence). Between the trimmed V and J ends, which lost 4 bases and 8 bases, there was a span of 17 bases. This CDR3 is built from 15 residues. CDR3 bases: TGTGCCAGCAGTTCAGGTGCTTATATTGAGGAAAAACTGTTTTTT. It specifies CASSSGAYIEEKLFF.

This clone is a singleton in its sample. The CDR3 nucleotides read TGTGCCAGCAGTTACCCGACATCCACCGGGGAGCTGTTTTTT. Its protein product is CASSYPTSTGELFF. V gene TRBV6-5 combines with J gene TRBJ2-2, with D uncertain. CDR1 and CDR2 (germline): MNHEY, SVGAGI. The CDR3 totals 14 residues. V gave up 2 bases and J gave up 4 bases, with 8 bases separating them.

The genes are TRBV18 and TRBJ1-5; 7 nucleotides agree with TRBD1. The V gene's germline CDR1 is KGHSH and CDR2 LQKENI. CDR3 length equals 17 residues. The junction had 9 bases not matched to a gene; V was cut back by 3 bases and J by 1 base. CDR3 nucleotide sequence: TGTGCCAGCTCACCCACCGACAGGGAGCTAAGCAATCAGCCCCAGCATTTT. Translation: CASSPTDRELSNQPQHF.

The chain employs TRBV4-1 and TRBJ2-3, with D possibly matching TRBD2 (5 bases). Germline CDR1 and CDR2: MGHRA and YSYEKL. V lost 1 base to trimming and J lost 4 bases, with 6 bases between them. This CDR3 comprises 13 residues. The CDR3 nucleotides are TGCGCCAGCAGCCAAGTCGGGGCAGATACGCAGTATTTT. It yields the protein CASSQVGADTQYF.

The chain uses TRBV11-2 and TRBJ1-6; 11 bases are shared with TRBD1. This CDR3 is 14 amino acids long. The junction had 6 bases not matched to a gene; V was cut back by 7 bases and J by 10 bases. From germline, CDR1 is SGHAT and CDR2 FQNNGV. The CDR3 spells CASNVGDRGSPLHF. As DNA, the CDR3 is TGTGCCAGCAACGTTGGGGACAGGGGGTCACCCCTCCACTTT.

The chain employs TRBV15 and TRBJ2-2; perhaps TRBD1 as D (6 bases). The CDR3 sequence is 18 residues long. CDR1 is LNHNV and CDR2 is YYDKDF in the germline V gene (reference sequence). The V gene lost 1 base and the J gene lost 1 base, with 16 bases spanning the gap. The CDR3 loop reads CATSRGLQGTGNTGELFF. The DNA of the CDR3 is TGTGCCACCAGCAGAGGTTTACAGGGAACGGGGAACACCGGGGAGCTGTTTTTT.

The chain combines TRBV5-1 with TRBJ1-2; D might be TRBD1 (6 bases). CDR3 length: 16 residues. V was trimmed by 0 bases and J by 3 bases, leaving 15 bases between them. From germline, CDR1 is SGHRS and CDR2 YFSETQ. CDR3 region: CASSLGDTSGDYGYTF. CDR3 bases: TGCGCCAGCAGCTTGGGGGACACCTCCGGAGACTATGGCTACACCTTC.

The chain combines TRBV5-1 with TRBJ1-5, with TRBD1 as a possible D gene (5 bases). This CDR3 is 15 amino acids long. The germline V gene has CDR1 SGHRS and CDR2 YFSETQ. Between the trimmed V and J ends, which lost 4 bases and 4 bases, there was a span of 15 bases. The CDR3 is CASSTSGDLNQPQHF. For the CDR3, the DNA is TGCGCCAGCAGCACTTCGGGGGATCTAAATCAGCCCCAGCATTTT.

The rearrangement uses TRBV6-1 and TRBJ2-1; the match to TRBD2 covers 10 bases. CDR3 length: 14 amino acids. Losses at the gene ends were 10 bases for V and 9 bases for J; bases not matched to a gene: 12. The germline V gene has CDR1 MNHNS and CDR2 SASEGT. CDR3 coding DNA: TGTGCCACCGCGGGGCTAGCGGGAGTTTTTGAGCAGTTCTTC. It encodes CATAGLAGVFEQFF.

The chain has TRBV13 and TRBJ1-5; TRBD1 agrees at 11 bases. Germline V lookup: CDR1 PRHDT, CDR2 FYEKMQ (reference sequence). This CDR3 has 20 amino acids. V dropped 4 bases and J dropped 3; count of bases not matched to a gene: 17. The CDR3 nucleotides read TGTGCCAGCAGCTCCACTTCGGGGACAGGGGGAACCCGATTCAATCAGCCCCAGCATTTT. Translated, it gives CASSSTSGTGGTRFNQPQHF.

This chain links TRBV4-1 with TRBJ1-2, with 10 bases matching TRBD1. Germline CDR1 reads MGHRA; CDR2 reads YSYEKL. The V and J ends lost 1 base and 8 bases, in that order; junction bases with no gene match: 19. CDR3 size: 19 residues. The CDR3 loop reads CASSQGQGALLGRRIGYTF. The DNA of the CDR3 is TGCGCCAGCAGCCAAGGACAGGGGGCATTACTGGGTCGTCGTATAGGCTACACCTTC.

The rearrangement joins TRBV10-3 to TRBJ1-1; no reliable D call. Trimming removed 0 bases at V and 1 base at J, with 6 bases between. Germline loops: CDR1 ENHRY, CDR2 SYGVKD. This CDR3 spans 14 amino acids. The CDR3 region is CAISESPGNTEAFF. For the CDR3, the DNA is TGTGCCATCAGTGAGTCCCCCGGGAACACTGAAGCTTTCTTT.

For the CDR3, the DNA is TGTGCCAGCAGTCCGGGACAGGGGGTCTATGGCTACACCTTC. This gives the protein CASSPGQGVYGYTF. The chain uses TRBV28 and TRBJ1-2, with TRBD1 matching over 11 bases. V trimming: 5 bases; J trimming: 4 bases; junction bases outside the gene matches: 3. Germline lookup yields CDR1 MDHEN and CDR2 SYDVKM. The CDR3 covers 14 residues.

The rearrangement joins TRBV6-1 to TRBJ1-5, with D perhaps TRBD1 (5 bases). The ends were cut back, 1 base at V and 0 bases at J, with 22 bases in the middle. Germline CDR1 is MNHNS and CDR2 is SASEGT. The CDR3 extends over 20 amino acids. The CDR3 region has the DNA TGTGCCAGCAGTGAAGACCCGGACACCGCGAAGTTGTATAGCAATCAGCCCCAGCATTTT. Protein product: CASSEDPDTAKLYSNQPQHF.